This is a list of T cell receptor beta chains from one sample in a study of regulatory T cells in long-lasting Graves disease. One entry per CDR3 protein results from TCRdb running MiXCR on the multiplex PCR reads. The sample lists hundreds of thousands of distinct CDR3 sequences; roughly 15% were seen once. This sample was also put to use in a study of T cells in Graves' hyperthyroidism and ophthalmopathy.

The sample in question was peripheral blood mononuclear cells (PBMCs), obtained at new diagnosis, from a patient treated with antithyroid drugs. The receptors shown here come from a woman aged 40-65 years with Graves disease. The CDR3 runs from the conserved cysteine through the conserved F or W. D genes are given only for firm matches. Size values are once, few and many counts, or a class for expanded clones, and some rows have none.

j_gene: TRBJ1-1; abundance: many; d_gene: NA; v_gene: TRBV6-1; len: 14; CDR3nt: TGTGCCAGCAGTAACGCAGGGATGAACACTGAAGCTTTCTTT; CDR3aa: CASSNAGMNTEAFF
j_gene: TRBJ1-1; abundance: many; d_gene: NA; v_gene: TRBV6-1; len: 16; CDR3nt: TGTGCCAGCAGGCCGCACAGAGCTCACATGAACACTGAAGCTTTCTTT; CDR3aa: CASRPHRAHMNTEAFF
j_gene: TRBJ2-2; abundance: NA; d_gene: NA; v_gene: TRBV4-1; len: 17; CDR3nt: TGCGCCAGCAGCCAAATCCTTCGGGGGGCCGACACCGGGGAGCTGTTTTTT; CDR3aa: CASSQILRGADTGELFF
j_gene: TRBJ1-1; abundance: many; d_gene: NA; v_gene: TRBV20-1; len: 14; CDR3nt: TGCAGTGCTAGAGGTTATGGGGGCGGCACTGAAGCTTTCTTT; CDR3aa: CSARGYGGGTEAFF
j_gene: TRBJ1-1; abundance: NA; d_gene: TRBD1; v_gene: TRBV2; len: 13; CDR3nt: TGTGCCAGCTGGGGGGACAGAGGCACTGAAGCTTTCTTT; CDR3aa: CASWGDRGTEAFF
j_gene: TRBJ2-7; abundance: few; d_gene: NA; v_gene: TRBV7-8; len: 13; CDR3nt: TGTGCCAGCAGCTTTGACGACCGGTACGAGCAGTACTTC; CDR3aa: CASSFDDRYEQYF
j_gene: TRBJ1-5; abundance: NA; d_gene: TRBD1; v_gene: TRBV25-1; len: 16; CDR3nt: TGTGCCAGTCCGACAGGGCAGGGAGGGAGCAATCAGCCCCAGCATTTT; CDR3aa: CASPTGQGGSNQPQHF
j_gene: TRBJ1-4; abundance: few; d_gene: NA; v_gene: TRBV27; len: 14; CDR3nt: TGTGCCAGCAGTTTAGGCAGAAGTAATGAAAAACTGTTTTTT; CDR3aa: CASSLGRSNEKLFF
j_gene: TRBJ2-7; abundance: many; d_gene: TRBD2; v_gene: TRBV6-2/TRBV6-3; len: 12; CDR3nt: TGTGCCAGCAAGGGACTAGCGATCGAGCAGTACTTC; CDR3aa: CASKGLAIEQYF
j_gene: TRBJ1-1; abundance: NA; d_gene: TRBD1; v_gene: TRBV11-2; len: 14; CDR3nt: TGTGCCAGCAGCAATACCGGGACAGGGGGTAGGGCTTTCTTT; CDR3aa: CASSNTGTGGRAFF
j_gene: TRBJ1-1; abundance: many; d_gene: NA; v_gene: TRBV6-1; len: 12; CDR3nt: TGTGCCAGCAGCCCGAGAGGGGCTGAAGCTTTCTTT; CDR3aa: CASSPRGAEAFF
j_gene: TRBJ1-2; abundance: NA; d_gene: NA; v_gene: TRBV7-9; len: 14; CDR3nt: TGTGCCAGCAGCCAGATTACAGATAACTATGGCTACACCTTC; CDR3aa: CASSQITDNYGYTF
j_gene: TRBJ1-2; abundance: many; d_gene: NA; v_gene: TRBV3-1; len: 13; CDR3nt: TGTGCCAGCAGCCAACGAGGGGCCGTGGGCTACACCTTC; CDR3aa: CASSQRGAVGYTF
j_gene: TRBJ2-5; abundance: many; d_gene: NA; v_gene: TRBV7-3; len: 15; CDR3nt: TGTGCCAGCAGCTTGGGTCTTAGCCCCGGGGAGACCCAGTACTTC; CDR3aa: CASSLGLSPGETQYF
j_gene: TRBJ1-1; abundance: many; d_gene: NA; v_gene: TRBV7-9; len: 13; CDR3nt: TGTGCCAGCAGCTTAGGACAGACCTTGGAAGCTTTCTTT; CDR3aa: CASSLGQTLEAFF
j_gene: TRBJ2-2; abundance: few; d_gene: TRBD2; v_gene: TRBV19; len: 13; CDR3nt: TGTGCCACGGGACTAGCGAACACCGGGGAGCTGTTTTTT; CDR3aa: CATGLANTGELFF
j_gene: TRBJ2-7; abundance: many; d_gene: NA; v_gene: TRBV10-3; len: 14; CDR3nt: TGTGCCATCAGTGAGTCGGTGAGGTCGGGCGAGCAGTACTTC; CDR3aa: CAISESVRSGEQYF
j_gene: TRBJ2-3; abundance: many; d_gene: TRBD2; v_gene: TRBV12-3/TRBV12-4; len: 15; CDR3nt: TGTGCCAGCAGTCTCGCAGCGGGGGGGGTTGATACGCAGTATTTT; CDR3aa: CASSLAAGGVDTQYF
j_gene: TRBJ1-3; abundance: NA; d_gene: TRBD1; v_gene: TRBV2; len: 14; CDR3nt: TGTGCCAGCAGTCCCCAGACAGGGGGAAACACCATATATTTT; CDR3aa: CASSPQTGGNTIYF